Each of the 8 T cell receptor beta chains below was sequenced from the same sample in a study of beta chain features in type 1 diabetes. Whole-study findings and limits: Patients with Type 1 diabetes showed moderately but significantly shorter TCRB CDR3s in all four CD4+ subsets.

Sequenced material consisted of expressed TCRB transcripts (all of the isolated RNA was reverse transcribed). Sequenced by immunoSEQ multiplex PCR; TCRdb stores in-frame clones only, minus some. This repertoire shows nearly 350,000 clones, around 9.7% found once; its top ten account for approximately 1%. The antigens of these receptors remain unknown. The sequencing sample was made of central memory CD4+ T cells from blood. Receptors were obtained from a man aged 30 to 45 with type 1 diabetes.

This clone was seen only a few times. V and J are TRBV19 and TRBJ2-5; 7 bases agree with TRBD1. The germline CDR1 and CDR2 sequences are LNHDA and SQIVND (reference sequence). V lost 4 bases to trimming and J lost 4 bases; unmatched junction nucleotides: 12. The CDR3 extends over 16 amino acids. The CDR3 region is CASSRRGDSIGETQYF. DNA for the CDR3: TGTGCCAGTAGTAGGAGAGGGGACAGTATCGGAGAGACCCAGTACTTC.

The table lists this clone with a few counts. J is TRBJ2-3 and V is TRBV9; TRBD1 matches at 8 bases. V lost 4 bases, J lost 2 bases, and 6 bases stayed unmatched. The germline gives CDR1 SGDLS, CDR2 YYNGEE. This CDR3 has 15 residues. CDR3 nucleotide sequence: TGTGCCAGCAGCCCCAGGACAGGGATCACAGATACGCAGTATTTT. This sequence encodes CASSPRTGITDTQYF.

V gene TRBV7-9 combines with J gene TRBJ2-3; D is unresolved. Trimming shortened V by 6 bases and J by 2 bases, and 15 bases separated the two germline ends. CDR1 is SEHNR and CDR2 is FQNEAQ in the germline V gene (reference sequence). The CDR3 consists of 15 residues. The CDR3 sequence is CASSKEGFSTDTQYF. CDR3 nucleotide sequence: TGTGCCAGCAGTAAGGAAGGGTTTTCCACAGATACGCAGTATTTT.

This clone was found a few times. In nucleotides, the CDR3 is TGCGCCAGCAGCTTGGTGGGGGGCGCTTGGGATGAGCAGTTCTTC. It is translated as CASSLVGGAWDEQFF. The V gene is TRBV5-1, the J gene TRBJ2-1; possibly TRBD1 or TRBD2 for D (6 bases each). Germline assignment: CDR1 SGHRS and CDR2 YFSETQ. The CDR3 length is 15 residues. The V gene lost 0 bases and the J gene lost 8 bases, with 15 bases spanning the gap.

This clone was recorded a few times. The chain joins TRBV5-1 to TRBJ2-5; D not certain. CDR1 and CDR2 from the germline V gene are SGHRS and YFSETQ. CDR3 length: 14 residues. V gave up 6 bases and J gave up 2 bases, with 14 bases separating them. The CDR3 sequence is CASKKGAVQETQYF. The CDR3, as DNA: TGCGCCAGCAAAAAAGGAGCCGTTCAAGAGACCCAGTACTTC.

The chain recombines TRBV5-1 with TRBJ2-7; 10 bases map to TRBD1. This CDR3 is built from 16 residues. V lost 3 bases, J lost 2 bases, and 8 bases stayed unmatched. Germline CDR1 SGHRS, CDR2 YFSETQ. The CDR3 sequence is CASSSRPGQGAYEQYF. DNA of the CDR3: TGCGCCAGCAGCTCCCGCCCAGGACAGGGGGCCTACGAGCAGTACTTC.

This clone was observed a few times. The CDR3 reads CASSASQGGTYEQYF. DNA for the CDR3: TGTGCCAGCAGCGCGTCACAGGGAGGGACCTACGAGCAGTACTTC. The genes are TRBV7-2 and TRBJ2-7, with a weak D call TRBD2 (7 bases). The CDR3 is made up of 15 amino acids. Per the germline V gene, CDR1 is SGHTA and CDR2 is FQGNSA. The V gene lost 5 bases and the J gene lost 2 bases, with 16 bases spanning the gap.

This clone was observed a handful of times. The chain has TRBV5-1 and TRBJ2-1; 7 positions match TRBD1. Trimming cost V 4 bases and J 0 bases; bases outside gene matches: 4. CDR1 and CDR2 from the germline V gene are SGHRS and YFSETQ. CDR3 length equals 15 residues. CDR3 bases: TGCGCCAGCAGCGTGACAGGGAGCTCCTACAATGAGCAGTTCTTC. Translation gives CASSVTGSSYNEQFF.